The 30 T cell receptor beta chains in this list originate from one sample, sequenced in a study of shared clonotypes between healthy human individuals. The protocol was immunoSEQ multiplex PCR, while the TCRdb copy is restricted to in-frame clones and leaves out a portion. Among some 2,000,000 clones listed, roughly 95% were seen once. The sample taken for sequencing was naive CD4+ T cells sorted from blood. Subset here: CD45RA+ positively selected. These receptors all stem from a man between 18 and 35 years old in good health.

CDR3 amino acids: CASSTSVPGELFF. The CDR3 bases are TGTGCCAGCAGCACTAGCGTTCCCGGGGAGCTGTTTTTT. This chain joins TRBV7-2 and TRBJ2-2, with TRBD2 matching 7 bases. Germline CDR1 is SGHTA and CDR2 is FQGNSA. V trimming: 5 bases; J trimming: 6 bases; junction bases outside the gene matches: 3. This CDR3 has 13 residues.

The J gene is TRBJ2-7, the V gene TRBV10-3, with 9 bases that match TRBD2. Trimming took 3 bases from V and 1 from J; bases not matched to a gene: 4. The CDR3 is 15 residues long. Germline V gene lookup returns CDR1 ENHRY and CDR2 SYGVKD. The CDR3 spells CAISEISGGSYEQYF. For the CDR3, the DNA is TGTGCCATCAGTGAAATTAGCGGGGGTTCCTACGAGCAGTACTTC.

With respect to this clone: Other DNA sequences in the same sample also yield this CDR3. The chain uses TRBV7-2 and TRBJ1-6; D call uncertain. The CDR3 loop spans 14 amino acids. Germline V gives CDR1 SGHTA, CDR2 FQGNSA. V was clipped by 1 base and J by 7 bases, with 8 bases between them. The CDR3 DNA reads as TGTGCCAGCAGCTTAGGCCCTGGGAATTCACCCCTCCACTTT. Translation gives CASSLGPGNSPLHF. The full variable domain, completed using reference TRBV7-2 and TRBJ1-6, is GAGVSQSPSNKVTEKGKDVELRCDPISGHTALYWYRQSLGQGLEFLIYFQGNSAPDKSGLPSDRFSAERTGGSVSTLTIQRTQQEDSAVYLCASSLGPGNSPLHFGNGTRLTVT.

The chain has TRBV27 and TRBJ2-7; D possibly corresponds to TRBD2 (5 bases). This CDR3 is 14 amino acids long. Trimming stripped 5 bases from V and 2 bases from J, with 13 bases between. Germline V CDR1 and CDR2: MNHEY, SMNVEV (reference sequence). The CDR3 loop is CASSRETGPYEQYF. In DNA, the CDR3 is TGTGCCAGCAGTAGGGAGACTGGACCCTACGAGCAGTACTTC.

The rearrangement joins TRBV9 to TRBJ2-5; 13 bases line up with TRBD2. From germline, CDR1 is SGDLS and CDR2 YYNGEE. The CDR3 length is 16 residues. The ends lost 4 bases at V and 4 bases at J; junction bases unmatched: 7. DNA for the CDR3: TGTGCCAGCAGCCAAGGACTAGCGGGGGATGTAGAGACCCAGTACTTC. Protein sequence: CASSQGLAGDVETQYF. The variable domain in full, completed from reference TRBV9 and TRBJ2-5, reads DSGVTQTPKHLITATGQRVTLRCSPRSGDLSVYWYQQSLDQGLQFLIQYYNGEERAKGNILERFSAQQFPDLHSELNLSSLELGDSALYFCASSQGLAGDVETQYFGPGTRLLVL.

V gene TRBV7-2 combines with J gene TRBJ2-7; no clear D gene. The CDR3 has 14 residues. V was shortened by 5 bases and J by 6 bases, with 17 bases between the two germline ends. The germline gives CDR1 SGHTA, CDR2 FQGNSA. The CDR3: CASSHPLRSGEQYF. The DNA for the CDR3 is TGTGCCAGCAGCCATCCACTAAGGAGTGGCGAGCAGTACTTC.

The V and J genes are TRBV30 and TRBJ1-1; D possibly corresponds to TRBD1 (5 bases). There are 13 residues in the CDR3. The germline V gene has CDR1 GTSNPN and CDR2 SVGIG (reference sequence). The V end was cut by 0 bases, the J end by 6 bases, with 11 bases between. CDR3: CAWSVKGAAEAFF. DNA for the CDR3: TGTGCCTGGAGTGTAAAAGGGGCCGCTGAAGCTTTCTTT.

The J gene is TRBJ2-7, the V gene TRBV6-5; D uncertain. The V end lost 4 bases, the J end lost 4 bases, and 14 bases lay between the germline ends. The CDR3 spans 14 residues. Germline lookup yields CDR1 MNHEY and CDR2 SVGAGI. The CDR3 protein is CASSSISTGYEQYF. The CDR3 nucleotides read TGTGCCAGCAGTTCCATTTCGACTGGATACGAGCAGTACTTC.

This rearrangement joins TRBV4-1 to TRBJ1-1; the D gene is possibly TRBD1 (6 bases). V was cut by 4 bases and J by 2 bases, with 14 bases left in between. The CDR3 is 15 amino acids. CDR1 and CDR2 from the germline V gene are MGHRA and YSYEKL. CDR3 protein: CASSRDSGVNTEAFF. CDR3 DNA sequence: TGCGCCAGCAGCCGAGACTCAGGGGTTAACACTGAAGCTTTCTTT.

The chain uses TRBV9 and TRBJ2-1; 9 bases line up with TRBD1. The germline V gene encodes CDR1 SGDLS and CDR2 YYNGEE. V lost 0 bases, J lost 2 bases, and 3 bases stayed unmatched. CDR3 length: 16 residues. Here the CDR3 DNA reads TGTGCCAGCAGCGTAGAGAGGACAGGGGCCTACAATGAGCAGTTCTTC. It translates to CASSVERTGAYNEQFF.

This clone was observed a handful of times. The same CDR3 also results from other DNA sequences found in this sample. The J gene is TRBJ1-2, the V gene TRBV28, with D perhaps matching TRBD1 (5 bases). Between the trimmed V and J ends, which lost 2 bases and 4 bases, there was a span of 8 bases. This CDR3 contains 13 residues. Germline V gene data show CDR1 as MDHEN and CDR2 as SYDVKM. CDR3 amino acids: CASSLGGGYGYTF. The CDR3 DNA reads TGTGCCAGCAGTTTAGGCGGGGGCTATGGCTACACCTTC.

This chain uses TRBV28 with TRBJ1-2; tentatively, D is TRBD1 (5 bases). The CDR3 runs to 15 residues. V was pared by 5 bases and J by 2 bases, with 15 bases between. Per the germline V gene, CDR1 is MDHEN and CDR2 is SYDVKM. The CDR3 is CASSPQTTENYGYTF. DNA of the CDR3: TGTGCCAGCAGTCCCCAAACGACAGAGAACTATGGCTACACCTTC.

The chain couples TRBV14 to TRBJ2-7; a possible D gene is TRBD2 (6 bases). This CDR3 has 13 residues. The germline V gene encodes CDR1 SGHDN and CDR2 FVKESK. V shed 6 bases and J shed 6 bases, with 15 bases lying between them. CDR3 residues: CASRRDQWSEQYF. DNA of the CDR3: TGTGCCAGCAGGCGGGACCAATGGAGCGAGCAGTACTTC.

This chain joins TRBV4-3 and TRBJ2-1; D might be TRBD2 (5 bases). V dropped 0 bases and J dropped 5 bases, with 8 bases sitting between them. From germline, CDR1 is LGHNA and CDR2 YSLEER. This CDR3 contains 14 residues. The CDR3 DNA follows: TGCGCCAGCAGCCAAGAAGGACTCCACAATGAGCAGTTCTTC. It is translated as CASSQEGLHNEQFF.

V is TRBV30 and J is TRBJ1-1, with D unclear. Germline V lookup: CDR1 GTSNPN, CDR2 SVGIG (reference sequence). The CDR3 sequence is 15 residues long. Trimming stripped 0 bases from V and 6 bases from J, with 17 bases between. The CDR3 loop reads CAWSVGWGVRAEAFF. The DNA for the CDR3 is TGTGCCTGGAGTGTAGGTTGGGGTGTCCGGGCTGAAGCTTTCTTT. The full variable domain, completed using reference TRBV30 and TRBJ1-1, is SQTIHQWPATLVQPVGSPLSLECTVEGTSNPNLYWYRQAAGRGLQLLFYSVGIGQISSEVPQNLSASRPQDRQFILSSKKLLLSDSGFYLCAWSVGWGVRAEAFFGQGTRLTVV.

This sequence joins TRBV7-8 and TRBJ2-6; possibly TRBD2 for D (5 bases). The V gene's germline CDR1 is SGHVS and CDR2 FQNEAQ. V gave up 1 base and J gave up 1 base, with 17 bases separating them. The CDR3 covers 19 residues. Here the CDR3 reads CASSLELLELLSGANVLTF. DNA for the CDR3: TGTGCCAGCAGCTTAGAATTACTAGAACTTCTTTCTGGGGCCAACGTCCTGACTTTC.

The chain carries TRBV7-2 and TRBJ2-7; the match to TRBD2 covers 9 bases. The CDR3 has 15 residues. Per the germline V gene, CDR1 is SGHTA and CDR2 is FQGNSA. The V gene end was trimmed by 5 bases and the J gene end by 2 bases; junction bases not matched to a gene: 7. For the CDR3, the DNA is TGTGCCAGCAGCCCTAGCGGGGCCTTAACCTACGAGCAGTACTTC. It specifies CASSPSGALTYEQYF.

J is TRBJ2-3 and V is TRBV19, with D unresolved. This CDR3 comprises 14 residues. Germline V gene data show CDR1 as LNHDA and CDR2 as SQIVND (reference sequence). V was shortened by 2 bases and J by 2 bases, with 8 bases between the two germline ends. CDR3 nucleotides: TGTGCCAGTAGTATACCAGGACCCACAGATACGCAGTATTTT. It yields the protein CASSIPGPTDTQYF.

The J gene is TRBJ2-7, the V gene TRBV11-2; 9 bases align to TRBD1. The CDR3 has 15 amino acids. Germline CDR1 reads SGHAT; CDR2 reads FQNNGV. Unmatched junction bases numbered 5, after V lost 3 bases and J lost 2 bases. Here the CDR3 reads CASSFLRDRAYEQYF. Written as DNA, the CDR3 is TGTGCCAGCAGCTTCCTCCGGGACAGGGCCTACGAGCAGTACTTC. Complete variable domain (other parts from reference TRBV11-2 and TRBJ2-7): EAGVAQSPRYKIIEKRQSVAFWCNPISGHATLYWYQQILGQGPKLLIQFQNNGVVDDSQLPKDRFSAERLKGVDSTLKIQPAKLEDSAVYLCASSFLRDRAYEQYFGPGTRLTVT.

The rearrangement links TRBV6-5 to TRBJ2-2; D is unclear. This CDR3 contains 12 residues. Germline lookup yields CDR1 MNHEY and CDR2 SVGAGI. With 3 bases removed from V and 7 bases from J, the gap between germline ends came to 6 bases. This CDR3 reads CASSYGVGELFF. In DNA form, the CDR3 reads TGTGCCAGCAGTTATGGGGTCGGGGAGCTGTTTTTT.

In the case of this clone: Additional DNA sequences in this sample encode the identical CDR3. This rearrangement joins TRBV20-1 to TRBJ2-7; D gene ambiguous. V lost 5 bases, J lost 3 bases, and 8 bases lay in between. Germline V gene lookup returns CDR1 DFQATT and CDR2 SNEGSKA (reference sequence). The CDR3 runs to 11 residues. For the CDR3, the DNA is TGCAGTGCTCCTGACGTCTACGAGCAGTACTTC. Its translation: CSAPDVYEQYF.

V usage is TRBV5-1 and J usage is TRBJ2-3; 7 nucleotides align to TRBD1. J lost 6 bases, V lost 0 bases, and 7 bases had no gene match. CDR3 length: 15 amino acids. Looked up from germline, CDR1 is SGHRS and CDR2 is YFSETQ. CDR3 loop: CASSLGQGSGDTQYF. The DNA of the CDR3 is TGCGCCAGCAGCTTGGGACAGGGTTCAGGGGATACGCAGTATTTT.

The J gene is TRBJ2-7, the V gene TRBV5-1; 9 positions match TRBD2. This CDR3 contains 17 residues. In germline, CDR1 is SGHRS, CDR2 YFSETQ. The trim removed 2 bases at V and 2 bases at J, leaving 11 bases unmatched. For the CDR3, the DNA is TGCGCCAGCAGCTTTGGGCGTCTAGCGGGGACTACCTACGAGCAGTACTTC. It translates to CASSFGRLAGTTYEQYF. Full variable domain (outside the CDR3, taken from reference TRBV5-1 and TRBJ2-7): KAGVTQTPRYLIKTRGQQVTLSCSPISGHRSVSWYQQTPGQGLQFLFEYFSETQRNKGNFPGRFSGRQFSNSRSEMNVSTLELGDSALYLCASSFGRLAGTTYEQYFGPGTRLTVT.

V gene TRBV4-3 combines with J gene TRBJ2-7; possibly TRBD2 for D (6 bases). Germline V gene lookup returns CDR1 LGHNA and CDR2 YSLEER. Deletions cut 0 bases from V and 3 bases from J, with 18 bases between. CDR3 length equals 17 residues. The CDR3 loop reads CASSQEEQLAWDYEQYF. For the CDR3, the DNA is TGCGCCAGCAGCCAAGAAGAACAACTAGCTTGGGACTACGAGCAGTACTTC.

Regarding this clone: Within the sample, other DNA sequences also encode this same CDR3. V gene TRBV5-4 combines with J gene TRBJ2-7; TRBD1 or TRBD2 may be the D gene (5 bases each). CDR1 and CDR2 (germline): SGHNT, YYREEE (reference sequence). Trimming left V 0 bases short and J 4 bases short, with 11 bases between. The CDR3 runs to 14 residues. CDR3 nucleotide sequence: TGTGCCAGCAGCTTGGCGGGGCCCAATTACGAGCAGTACTTC. Its protein product is CASSLAGPNYEQYF.

V is TRBV18 and J is TRBJ1-1, with D hard to call. This CDR3 has 15 amino acids. The V end lost 1 base, the J end lost 4 bases, and 13 bases lay between the germline ends. Germline V gene lookup returns CDR1 KGHSH and CDR2 LQKENI. The DNA for the CDR3 is TGTGCCAGCTCACCACTGGGAGAGGGTAGCACTGAAGCTTTCTTT. Its protein is CASSPLGEGSTEAFF.

V usage is TRBV28 and J usage is TRBJ1-4, with D possibly TRBD1 on 5 matching bases. Between the trimmed V and J ends, which lost 3 bases and 7 bases, there was a span of 15 bases. This CDR3 is built from 15 residues. The germline V gene has CDR1 MDHEN and CDR2 SYDVKM. The CDR3 nucleotides are TGTGCCAGCAGTTTGGGAGGCGCGGGGACTGAAAAACTGTTTTTT. Its translation is CASSLGGAGTEKLFF. Supplemented by reference TRBV28 and TRBJ1-4, the full variable domain reads DVKVTQSSRYLVKRTGEKVFLECVQDMDHENMFWYRQDPGLGLRLIYFSYDVKMKEKGDIPEGYSVSREKKERFSLILESASTNQTSMYLCASSLGGAGTEKLFFGSGTQLSVL.

CDR3 sequence: CASSYYLEEAGGYTF. CDR3 bases: TGTGCCAGCAGTTACTATCTAGAGGAGGCCGGTGGCTACACCTTC. The chain combines TRBV6-6 with TRBJ1-2; D unclear. V lost 1 base, J lost 7 bases, and 16 bases lay in between. This CDR3 region has 15 residues. Germline V gene data show CDR1 as MNHNY and CDR2 as SVGAGI (reference sequence).

The chain recombines TRBV2 with TRBJ2-1; D is ambiguous. CDR1 and CDR2 from the germline V gene are SNHLY and FYNNEI. Trimming shortened V by 3 bases and J by 4 bases, and 1 base separated the two germline ends. The CDR3 totals 11 residues. Here the CDR3 reads CASSEYNEQFF. The DNA for the CDR3 is TGTGCCAGCAGTGAGTACAATGAGCAGTTCTTC.

The chain is built from TRBV5-6 and TRBJ1-1; 9 positions match TRBD1. The junction had 6 bases not matched to a gene; V was cut back by 2 bases and J by 4 bases. This CDR3 is built from 15 residues. Germline CDR1 and CDR2: SGHDT and YYEEEE. This CDR3 is CASSFWGTGPTEAFF. The CDR3 DNA follows: TGTGCCAGCAGCTTTTGGGGGACAGGGCCCACTGAAGCTTTCTTT. The full variable domain, rest sourced from reference TRBV5-6 and TRBJ1-1, is DAGVTQSPTHLIKTRGQQVTLRCSPKSGHDTVSWYQQALGQGPQFIFQYYEEEERQRGNFPDRFSGHQFPNYSSELNVNALLLGDSALYLCASSFWGTGPTEAFFGQGTRLTVV.